This TCR beta chain was sequenced in a study of T-cell reconstitution after alpha-beta-depleted transplantation in children. The TCRbeta library was prepared with unique molecular identifiers. Each CDR3 protein is one row after TCRdb ran MiXCR on the PCR reads. Of around 380,000 distinct CDR3 sequences in the sample, 11% were seen once. This clonotype showed up just a few times. V lost 4 bases and J lost 8, with 14 bases in between. The CDR3 has 13 residues. The germline CDR1 and CDR2 sequences are SEHNR and FQNEAQ (reference sequence). The genes are TRBV7-9 and TRBJ1-1; tentative D call: TRBD1 (5 bases). The receptor's source is a human donor who donated a stem cell graft to a child with acute myeloid leukemia. Sample: PBMCs from the stem cell graft donor, taken from the stem cell graft. CDR3 loop: CASSSRGTGEAFF. CDR3 sequence (DNA): TGTGCCAGCAGCTCGCGCGGGACGGGGGAAGCTTTCTTT.